The text below deals with one T cell receptor (beta chain). The data originate from a study of sequential checkpoint blockade in melanoma. Study context: First-line arms were nivolumab then ipilimumab, or the reverse, randomized 1:1.

As to treatment: randomized to nivolumab then ipilimumab (arm A) or the reverse (arm B). DNA-damaging chemotherapy had not been given to any patient beforehand. PBMC sorting kept live CD3+CD8+ cells without CD19 or CD56. The table came from immunoSEQ multiplex PCR; TCRdb's copy has only in-frame clones and leaves some out. The sample contains around 41,000 clones, 86% of which appear only once. The receptor comes from a human donor with melanoma. This specimen consisted of CD8+ T cells sorted from blood (inferred from file names), obtained from a patient given nivolumab and ipilimumab in sequence.

The CDR3 sequence: CASSFGTSGTRTYEQYF. CDR3 DNA sequence: TGTGCCAGCAGCTTCGGGACTAGCGGGACCAGAACCTACGAGCAGTACTTC. The chain has TRBV5-4 and TRBJ2-7; 13 bases are shared with TRBD2. Germline V CDR1 and CDR2: SGHNT, YYREEE (reference sequence). This CDR3 is built from 17 residues. J lost 2 bases, V lost 2 bases, and 7 bases had no gene match.